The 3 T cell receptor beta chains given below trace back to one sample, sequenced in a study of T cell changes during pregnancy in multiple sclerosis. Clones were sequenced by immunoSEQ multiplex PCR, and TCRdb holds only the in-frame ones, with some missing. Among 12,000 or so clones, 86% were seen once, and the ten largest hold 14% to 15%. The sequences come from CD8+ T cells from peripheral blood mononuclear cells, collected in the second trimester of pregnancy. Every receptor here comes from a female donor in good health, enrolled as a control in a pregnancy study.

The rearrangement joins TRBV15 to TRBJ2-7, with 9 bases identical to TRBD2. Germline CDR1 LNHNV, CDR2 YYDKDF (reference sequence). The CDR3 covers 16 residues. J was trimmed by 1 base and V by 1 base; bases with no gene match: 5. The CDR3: CATSRVGGGASYEQYF. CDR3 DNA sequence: TGTGCCACCAGCAGAGTCGGCGGGGGGGCTTCCTACGAGCAGTACTTC.

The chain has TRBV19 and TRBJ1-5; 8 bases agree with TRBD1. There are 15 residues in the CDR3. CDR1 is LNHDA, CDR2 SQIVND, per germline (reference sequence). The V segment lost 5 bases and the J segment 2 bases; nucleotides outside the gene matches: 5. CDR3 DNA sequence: TGTGCCAGTAGTGTTACGGGACAGGGCAATCAGCCCCAGCATTTT. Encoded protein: CASSVTGQGNQPQHF.

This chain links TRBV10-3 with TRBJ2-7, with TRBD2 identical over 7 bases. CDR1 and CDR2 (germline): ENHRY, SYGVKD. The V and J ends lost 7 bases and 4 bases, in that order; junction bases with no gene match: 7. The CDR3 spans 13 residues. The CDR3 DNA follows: TGTGCCATCACTCTGGGGGGGGGTTACGAGCAGTACTTC. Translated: CAITLGGGYEQYF.